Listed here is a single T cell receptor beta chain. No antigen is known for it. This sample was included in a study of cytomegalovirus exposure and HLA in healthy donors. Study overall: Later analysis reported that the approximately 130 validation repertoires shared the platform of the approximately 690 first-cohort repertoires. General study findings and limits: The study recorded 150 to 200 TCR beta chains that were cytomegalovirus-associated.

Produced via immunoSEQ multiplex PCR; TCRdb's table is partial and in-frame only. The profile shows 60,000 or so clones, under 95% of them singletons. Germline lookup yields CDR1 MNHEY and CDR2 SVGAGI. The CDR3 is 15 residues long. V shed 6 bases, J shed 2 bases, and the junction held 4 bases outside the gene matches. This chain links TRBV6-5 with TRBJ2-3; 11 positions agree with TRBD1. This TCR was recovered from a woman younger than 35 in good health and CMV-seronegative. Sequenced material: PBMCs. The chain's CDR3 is CASSPGQGATDTQYF. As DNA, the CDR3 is TGTGCCAGCAGCCCTGGACAGGGGGCCACAGATACGCAGTATTTT.